This T cell receptor beta chain was recorded in a study of PD-L1 blockade in urothelial cancer. Study context: Patients had received 0 to 3 prior chemotherapy regimens.

Sequencing used immunoSEQ multiplex PCR; TCRdb keeps in-frame clones, though not all of them. This table holds approximately 19,000 clones, approximately 89% found once. Time point given: pretreatment peripheral blood. The patients had locally advanced or metastatic urothelial carcinoma. The input for sequencing was PBMCs, taken around atezolizumab (anti-PD-L1) treatment. This clonotype was obtained from a man between 65 and 85 years old with urothelial cancer.

The CDR3 here is CASSVASSGGWETQYF. In nucleotides, the CDR3 is TGTGCCAGCAGCGTAGCCTCTAGCGGGGGGTGGGAGACCCAGTACTTC. This chain joins TRBV9 and TRBJ2-5; TRBD2 matches 11 bases. Germline CDR1 reads SGDLS; CDR2 reads YYNGEE. With V trimmed by 0 bases and J by 5 bases, 6 bases remained unmatched. The CDR3 has 16 amino acids.